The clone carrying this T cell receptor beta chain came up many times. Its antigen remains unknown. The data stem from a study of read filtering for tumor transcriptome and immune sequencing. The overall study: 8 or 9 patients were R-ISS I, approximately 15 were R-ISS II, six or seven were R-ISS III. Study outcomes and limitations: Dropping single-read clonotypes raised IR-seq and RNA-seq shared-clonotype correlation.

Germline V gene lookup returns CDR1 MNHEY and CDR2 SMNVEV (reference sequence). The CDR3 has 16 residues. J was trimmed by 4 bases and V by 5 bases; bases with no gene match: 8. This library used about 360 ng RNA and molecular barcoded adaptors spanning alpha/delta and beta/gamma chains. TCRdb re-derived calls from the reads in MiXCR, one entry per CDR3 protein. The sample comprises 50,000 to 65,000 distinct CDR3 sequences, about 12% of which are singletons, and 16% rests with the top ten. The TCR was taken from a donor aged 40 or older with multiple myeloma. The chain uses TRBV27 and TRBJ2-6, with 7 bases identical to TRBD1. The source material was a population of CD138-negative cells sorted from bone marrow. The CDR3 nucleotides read TGTGCCAGCAGTCCTGAGGGGGCGCGGGGGGCCAACGTCCTGACTTTC. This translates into CASSPEGARGANVLTF. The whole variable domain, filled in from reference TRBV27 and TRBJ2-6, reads EAQVTQNPRYLITVTGKKLTVTCSQNMNHEYMSWYRQDPGLGLRQIYYSMNVEVTDKGDVPEGYKVSRKEKRNFPLILESPSPNQTSLYFCASSPEGARGANVLTFGAGSRLTVL.